The 27 T cell receptor beta chains presented below share a single source sample, sequenced in a study of blood T cell repertoires in COVID-19. The method was immunoSEQ multiplex PCR; TCRdb's version includes in-frame clones alone and lacks a portion of them. The sample yields roughly 350,000 clones, about nine tenths seen once. Sequencing used peripheral blood. These TCRs come from a woman aged 70-85 years with COVID-19, enrolled during active disease.

Only one count was recorded for this clone. This chain links TRBV28 with TRBJ1-5, with TRBD1 as a possible D gene (5 bases). The CDR3 contains 14 residues. Per the germline V gene, CDR1 is MDHEN and CDR2 is SYDVKM. The ends were cut back, 7 bases at V and 2 bases at J, with 12 bases in the middle. In nucleotides, the CDR3 is TGTGCCAGCACGATAGACAGTCGCAATCAGCCCCAGCATTTT. Translation: CASTIDSRNQPQHF.

This clone was seen only a few times. The chain employs TRBV18 and TRBJ1-3; unclear D gene. The CDR3 is 17 amino acids. V was pared by 2 bases and J by 0 bases, with 14 bases between. The germline gives CDR1 KGHSH, CDR2 LQKENI. CDR3 coding DNA: TGTGCCAGCTCACCAAGGGCGCGGGTGAGCTCTGGAAACACCATATATTTT. It yields the protein CASSPRARVSSGNTIYF.

This clone has more than one count but fewer than ten. The genes are TRBV18 and TRBJ1-6; the match to TRBD1 covers 8 bases. Looked up from germline, CDR1 is KGHSH and CDR2 is LQKENI. V was pared by 6 bases and J by 11 bases, with 3 bases of the junction left unmatched. The CDR3 extends over 12 amino acids. The CDR3 DNA is TGTGCCAGCTCCCCGGGACAGGCACCCCTCCACTTT. This encodes CASSPGQAPLHF.

The V and J genes are TRBV29-1 and TRBJ1-1; 8 bases are shared with TRBD1. Germline V gene data show CDR1 as SQVTM and CDR2 as ANQGSEA. Germline trimming cut 3 bases from V and 7 bases from J; bases unmatched to any gene: 7. This CDR3 is built from 13 residues. The CDR3, as DNA: TGCAGCGTTGACCGGACAGGGCGGTTTGAAGCTTTCTTT. Its protein product is CSVDRTGRFEAFF.

The rearrangement uses TRBV27 and TRBJ1-6, with D maybe TRBD1 (5 bases). Looked up from germline, CDR1 is MNHEY and CDR2 is SMNVEV (reference sequence). The CDR3 covers 15 residues. Trimming shortened V by 5 bases and J by 0 bases, and 8 bases separated the two germline ends. The CDR3 sequence is CASSQGTSYNSPLHF. In DNA form, the CDR3 reads TGTGCCAGCAGTCAGGGTACCTCCTATAATTCACCCCTCCACTTT.

The V call is TRBV5-1, the J call TRBJ1-5; D is undetermined. Germline CDR1 and CDR2: SGHRS and YFSETQ. CDR3 length: 15 amino acids. The V gene lost 5 bases and the J gene lost 3 bases, with 15 bases spanning the gap. The CDR3 loop is CASRLQVDSNQPQHF. The CDR3 DNA sequence: TGCGCCAGCAGACTCCAGGTAGATTCCAATCAGCCCCAGCATTTT.

This rearrangement joins TRBV5-1 to TRBJ2-7, with D possibly matching TRBD1 (6 bases). Germline CDR1 reads SGHRS; CDR2 reads YFSETQ. CDR3 length: 14 residues. V was clipped by 6 bases and J by 3 bases, with 16 bases between them. This CDR3 is CASKPREGDYEQYF. CDR3 nucleotides: TGCGCCAGCAAACCCCGAGAGGGGGACTACGAGCAGTACTTC.

This rearrangement joins TRBV7-2 to TRBJ2-6; 10 positions match TRBD2. Germline values: CDR1 SGHTA, CDR2 FQGNSA. This CDR3 spans 17 amino acids. V shed 6 bases and J 0 bases; nucleotides not matched to a gene: 5. In DNA form, the CDR3 reads TGTGCCAGCAGGCCTAGCGGGGGCCTCTCTGGGGCCAACGTCCTGACTTTC. Translating gives CASRPSGGLSGANVLTF. The complete variable domain, with remaining parts taken from reference TRBV7-2 and TRBJ2-6, reads GAGVSQSPSNKVTEKGKDVELRCDPISGHTALYWYRQSLGQGLEFLIYFQGNSAPDKSGLPSDRFSAERTGGSVSTLTIQRTQQEDSAVYLCASRPSGGLSGANVLTFGAGSRLTVL.

A note on this clone: Other DNA sequences in the same sample also yield this CDR3. The chain uses TRBV9 and TRBJ1-2; unclear D gene. CDR1 is SGDLS and CDR2 is YYNGEE in the germline V gene. The CDR3 loop spans 12 amino acids. V was clipped by 4 bases and J by 0 bases, with 4 bases between them. CDR3 in amino acids: CASSPSNYGYTF. As DNA, the CDR3 is TGTGCCAGCAGCCCGTCTAACTATGGCTACACCTTC.

V gene TRBV30 combines with J gene TRBJ1-1; the match to TRBD1 covers 8 bases. V was pared by 2 bases and J by 2 bases, with 4 bases of the junction left unmatched. The CDR3 extends over 14 amino acids. From germline, CDR1 is GTSNPN and CDR2 SVGIG (reference sequence). CDR3 DNA: TGTGCCTGGAGTCGGACAGGGATAAACACTGAAGCTTTCTTT. Translation gives CAWSRTGINTEAFF. Using reference TRBV30 and TRBJ1-1 for the parts outside the CDR3, the full variable domain is SQTIHQWPATLVQPVGSPLSLECTVEGTSNPNLYWYRQAAGRGLQLLFYSVGIGQISSEVPQNLSASRPQDRQFILSSKKLLLSDSGFYLCAWSRTGINTEAFFGQGTRLTVV.

The rearrangement joins TRBV19 to TRBJ1-2, with D possibly matching TRBD1 (5 bases). The CDR3 sequence is 11 residues long. The germline V gene has CDR1 LNHDA and CDR2 SQIVND (reference sequence). V was pared by 7 bases and J by 8 bases, with 11 bases between. The CDR3 region is CASTRGNGYTF. CDR3 DNA: TGTGCCAGTACTAGGGGTAACGGCTACACCTTC.

For the CDR3, the DNA is TGTGCCAGCAGTCCTTTAGATGGGGCTGGTTGGCCCCAGCATTTT. Its protein is CASSPLDGAGWPQHF. This sequence joins TRBV27 and TRBJ1-5, with D perhaps TRBD1 (5 bases). In germline, CDR1 is MNHEY, CDR2 SMNVEV (reference sequence). The CDR3 runs 15 residues. The germline V and J ends were trimmed by 5 bases and 9 bases, with 20 bases remaining between them.

V gene TRBV6-5 combines with J gene TRBJ1-1; TRBD1 agrees at 9 bases. CDR3 size: 14 residues. Trimming cost V 10 bases and J 1 base; bases outside gene matches: 7. The V gene's germline CDR1 is MNHEY and CDR2 SVGAGI. Written as DNA, the CDR3 is TGTGCCACAACAGGGGGCGCCGGGAACACTGAAGCTTTCTTT. It translates to CATTGGAGNTEAFF.

The chain links TRBV2 to TRBJ2-7; possibly TRBD1 for D (6 bases). Per germline, CDR1 SNHLY and CDR2 FYNNEI. CDR3 length equals 19 residues. Trimming cost V 0 bases and J 2 bases, with 23 bases left between them. CDR3 nucleotides: TGTGCCAGCAGTGAAGCGAGGTCATTAAGGGACACCGATACCTACGAGCAGTACTTC. It yields the protein CASSEARSLRDTDTYEQYF.

V is TRBV5-1 and J is TRBJ1-1, with D possibly matching TRBD1 (5 bases). Germline V gene sequence: CDR1 SGHRS, CDR2 YFSETQ. The CDR3 runs to 15 residues. V gave up 1 base and J gave up 1 base, with 11 bases separating them. CDR3 DNA sequence: TGCGCCAGCAGCTTGCGTGGCAGGGAGAACACTGAAGCTTTCTTT. Translated, it gives CASSLRGRENTEAFF.

The V and J genes are TRBV5-6 and TRBJ2-7; D remains ambiguous. Germline lookup yields CDR1 SGHDT and CDR2 YYEEEE. The CDR3 is 14 residues long. Trimming left V 2 bases short and J 3 bases short, with 12 bases between. DNA for the CDR3: TGTGCCAGCAGCTTTTCGTTCCAGGACTACGAGCAGTACTTC. Its protein is CASSFSFQDYEQYF.

This clone was recorded only once. The chain recombines TRBV7-6 with TRBJ2-3, with 9 bases lining up with TRBD2. This CDR3 has 16 residues. The V segment lost 6 bases and the J segment 2 bases; nucleotides outside the gene matches: 9. The germline gives CDR1 SGHVS, CDR2 FNYEAQ. The CDR3 reads CASSFSGGLNTDTQYF. DNA of the CDR3: TGTGCCAGCAGTTTTAGCGGGGGCCTCAACACAGATACGCAGTATTTT.

The sample holds one count of this clone. The chain carries TRBV11-2 and TRBJ1-2, with D hard to call. CDR1 SGHAT and CDR2 FQNNGV come from the germline V gene. Trimming removed 5 bases from V and 5 bases from J, with 9 bases in between. The CDR3 has 12 residues. The CDR3 nucleotides are TGTGCCAGCAGCCCCGGCGGGTATGGCTACACCTTC. As protein: CASSPGGYGYTF. Drawing the rest from reference TRBV11-2 and TRBJ1-2, the complete variable domain is EAGVAQSPRYKIIEKRQSVAFWCNPISGHATLYWYQQILGQGPKLLIQFQNNGVVDDSQLPKDRFSAERLKGVDSTLKIQPAKLEDSAVYLCASSPGGYGYTFGSGTRLTVV.

This clone was detected a few times. The chain links TRBV19 to TRBJ1-5, with unresolved D. The germline V gene has CDR1 LNHDA and CDR2 SQIVND (reference sequence). The CDR3 spans 14 residues. Trimming removed 7 bases at V and 7 bases at J, with 17 bases between. The CDR3 coding sequence is TGTGCCAGTACTAAGGACTTTCAGTGGCAGCCCCAGCATTTT. Its protein is CASTKDFQWQPQHF.

V usage is TRBV11-1 and J usage is TRBJ1-2, with D unresolved. From germline, CDR1 is SGHAT and CDR2 FQDESV (reference sequence). This CDR3 has 12 residues. Trimming removed 3 bases from V and 4 bases from J, with 6 bases in between. CDR3 sequence reads: CASSFYGYGYTF. CDR3 sequence (DNA): TGTGCCAGCAGCTTTTACGGCTATGGCTACACCTTC. The complete variable domain, with remaining parts taken from reference TRBV11-1 and TRBJ1-2, reads EAEVAQSPRYKITEKSQAVAFWCDPISGHATLYWYRQILGQGPELLVQFQDESVVDDSQLPKDRFSAERLKGVDSTLKIQPAELGDSAMYLCASSFYGYGYTFGSGTRLTVV.

This chain uses TRBV4-3 with TRBJ1-6; D is unresolved. Germline V gene data show CDR1 as LGHNA and CDR2 as YSLEER. Deletions cut 0 bases from V and 0 bases from J, with 6 bases between. The CDR3 contains 16 residues. In DNA, the CDR3 is TGCGCCAGCAGCCAAGATGTGCGCTCCTATAATTCACCCCTCCACTTT. Translating gives CASSQDVRSYNSPLHF.

The V and J genes are TRBV28 and TRBJ2-4; tentative D call: TRBD1 (8 bases). The CDR3 runs 18 residues. Trimming left V 10 bases short and J 3 bases short, with 28 bases between. Germline V lookup: CDR1 MDHEN, CDR2 SYDVKM. The CDR3 DNA reads TGTGCCAACACCCCTCGACAGGGGAGGGAGGCGGGCAAAAACATTCAGTACTTC. Encoded protein: CANTPRQGREAGKNIQYF. Based on the CDR3 plus reference TRBV28 and TRBJ2-4, the full variable domain is DVKVTQSSRYLVKRTGEKVFLECVQDMDHENMFWYRQDPGLGLRLIYFSYDVKMKEKGDIPEGYSVSREKKERFSLILESASTNQTSMYLCANTPRQGREAGKNIQYFGAGTRLSVL.

The CDR3 loop reads CASSRGQVLNQPQHF. The CDR3 DNA follows: TGTGCCAGTAGCCGAGGACAGGTCCTAAATCAGCCCCAGCATTTT. The genes are TRBV19 and TRBJ1-5; 7 nucleotides match TRBD1. CDR1 LNHDA and CDR2 SQIVND come from the germline V gene (reference sequence). Germline trimming cut 6 bases from V and 4 bases from J; bases unmatched to any gene: 9. CDR3 length: 15 amino acids.

The rearrangement links TRBV27 to TRBJ2-3; 7 bases fit TRBD1. V lost 7 bases and J lost 5; bases outside the gene matches: 12. From germline, CDR1 is MNHEY and CDR2 SMNVEV (reference sequence). The CDR3 loop spans 15 amino acids. The CDR3 reads CASTTWTGSGDTQYF. The CDR3 DNA sequence: TGTGCCAGCACTACCTGGACAGGAAGCGGAGATACGCAGTATTTT.

V and J are TRBV9 and TRBJ2-7, with 9 bases matching TRBD2. CDR1 is SGDLS and CDR2 is YYNGEE in the germline V gene. The CDR3 runs to 13 residues. The trim removed 1 base at V and 6 bases at J, leaving 2 bases unmatched. CDR3 sequence: CASSVRSGGEQYF. CDR3 bases: TGTGCCAGCAGCGTACGTAGCGGGGGCGAGCAGTACTTC.

The rearrangement uses TRBV28 and TRBJ1-2, with D tentatively TRBD1 (6 bases). Trimming took 6 bases from V and 7 from J, leaving 12 bases between them. Germline CDR1 and CDR2: MDHEN and SYDVKM. The CDR3 spans 12 residues. The chain's CDR3 is CASSDPGVGYTF. Written as DNA, the CDR3 is TGTGCCAGCAGCGACCCAGGGGTTGGCTACACCTTC.

This clone was counted between two and nine times. This chain uses TRBV19 with TRBJ1-2; TRBD1 matches at 11 bases. The V gene end was trimmed by 4 bases and the J gene end by 7 bases; junction bases not matched to a gene: 5. CDR3 size: 14 residues. CDR1 LNHDA and CDR2 SQIVND come from the germline V gene (reference sequence). CDR3 region: CASSRGQGESGYTF. Here the CDR3 DNA reads TGTGCCAGTAGTAGGGGACAGGGGGAGTCTGGCTACACCTTC.